This T cell receptor (beta chain) was identified in a study of blood T cell repertoires in COVID-19. The protocol was immunoSEQ multiplex PCR, while the TCRdb copy is restricted to in-frame clones and leaves out a portion. The table includes tens of thousands of clones, around 83% detected once. There are 17 residues in the CDR3. V shed 4 bases and J 2 bases; nucleotides not matched to a gene: 9. Germline values: CDR1 MNHEY, CDR2 SVGEGT. V gene TRBV6-2 or TRBV6-3 combines with J gene TRBJ1-5; 9 bases are shared with TRBD1. The source material was peripheral blood. The clonotype originates from a man aged 65-85 years with active COVID-19. CDR3 in amino acids: CASSWTDRGKGNQPQHF. DNA of the CDR3: TGTGCCAGCAGTTGGACCGACAGGGGGAAGGGCAATCAGCCCCAGCATTTT.